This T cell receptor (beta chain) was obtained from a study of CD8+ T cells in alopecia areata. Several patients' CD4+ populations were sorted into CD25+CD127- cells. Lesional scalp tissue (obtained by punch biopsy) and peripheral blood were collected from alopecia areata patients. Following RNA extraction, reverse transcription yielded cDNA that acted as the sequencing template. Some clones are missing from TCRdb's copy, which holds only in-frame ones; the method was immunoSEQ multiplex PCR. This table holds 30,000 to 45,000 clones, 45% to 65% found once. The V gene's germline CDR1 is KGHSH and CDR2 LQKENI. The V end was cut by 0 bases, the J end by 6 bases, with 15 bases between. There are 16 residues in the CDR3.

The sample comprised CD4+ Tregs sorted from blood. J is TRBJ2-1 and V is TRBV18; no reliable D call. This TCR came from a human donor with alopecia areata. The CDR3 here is CASSPPVASRGNEQFF. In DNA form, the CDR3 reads TGTGCCAGCTCACCACCTGTGGCTAGTCGAGGCAATGAGCAGTTCTTC.